The 4 T cell receptor beta chains listed next were all sequenced from one sample in a study of T cell changes during pregnancy in multiple sclerosis. Sequenced by immunoSEQ multiplex PCR; TCRdb stores in-frame clones only, minus some. The repertoire includes 12,000 or so clones, roughly 80% of them detected once, and about 11% sits in the top ten. The sequencing used CD8+ T cells from peripheral blood mononuclear cells, collected after pregnancy. The receptors derive from a female donor in good health, enrolled as a control in a pregnancy study.

In its sample, this clone was seen once. This chain connects TRBV13 to TRBJ2-7; 9 nucleotides match TRBD1. Per the germline V gene, CDR1 is PRHDT and CDR2 is FYEKMQ (reference sequence). This CDR3 has 13 residues. The ends lost 5 bases at V and 5 bases at J; junction bases unmatched: 4. The DNA of the CDR3 is TGTGCCAGCAGCCTTACAGGGGGCGACGAGCAGTACTTC. This gives the protein CASSLTGGDEQYF.

This chain connects TRBV6-1 to TRBJ2-3; 8 bases map to TRBD1. Germline CDR1 MNHNS, CDR2 SASEGT. With 2 bases clipped from V and 5 bases from J, the junction kept 6 bases outside the gene matches. This CDR3 comprises 15 residues. The CDR3 sequence is CASSETGGGGDTQYF. The CDR3 bases are TGTGCCAGCAGTGAAACAGGGGGAGGAGGAGATACGCAGTATTTT.

V is TRBV5-5 and J is TRBJ2-7; no clear D gene. The CDR3 extends over 14 amino acids. Germline lookup yields CDR1 SGHKS and CDR2 YYEKEE (reference sequence). V was shortened by 5 bases and J by 2 bases, with 14 bases between the two germline ends. CDR3 DNA: TGTGCCAGCAGGACGGAAACAGTCGCCTACGAGCAGTACTTC. It yields the protein CASRTETVAYEQYF.

The chain carries TRBV4-1 and TRBJ1-2; tentatively, D is TRBD1 (5 bases). This CDR3 is 16 amino acids long. Between the trimmed V and J ends, which lost 4 bases and 5 bases, there was a span of 20 bases. CDR1 and CDR2 (germline): MGHRA, YSYEKL. CDR3 sequence reads: CASSPHLFRAGYGYTF. DNA of the CDR3: TGCGCCAGCAGCCCCCACCTGTTCAGGGCGGGGTATGGCTACACCTTC.